These T cell receptor beta chains were read from a single sample in a study of graft-versus-host responses after intestinal transplantation. Assay used: immunoSEQ multiplex PCR; TCRdb lists only in-frame clones, some missing. The sample lists several thousand clones; roughly 82% were seen once. This material consisted of ileum tissue, taken roughly 19 weeks after transplant. Source of these receptors: a human patient who received an intestinal transplant, so some T cells may come from the graft donor. The CDR3 runs from the conserved cysteine through the conserved F or W. A D gene is named only where the DNA matches it firmly. Expanded clones get a size class; other rows say once, few or many, or leave the size out.

len	d_gene	v_gene	j_gene	abundance	CDR3nt	CDR3aa
15	TRBD2	TRBV19	TRBJ2-1	.	TGTGCCAGTAGTATAGCGCTAGCGGGAGAGAATGAGCAGTTCTTC	CASSIALAGENEQFF
15	.	TRBV11-2	TRBJ2-7	.	TGTGCCAGCAGCTTAGTCGGCGGTAGAACCTACGAGCAGTACTTC	CASSLVGGRTYEQYF
11	.	TRBV7-6	TRBJ1-2	.	TGTGCCAGCAGCTACGGAAGTGGCTACACCTTC	CASSYGSGYTF
13	.	TRBV2	TRBJ1-2	.	TGTGCCAGCAGAGACCGGCCCACGAGGGGCTACACCTTC	CASRDRPTRGYTF
15	.	TRBV6-5	TRBJ1-4	few	TGTGCCAGCAGTTACAGGGGACTAGCTAATGAAAAACTGTTTTTT	CASSYRGLANEKLFF
13	.	TRBV5-1	TRBJ1-6	.	TGCGCCAGCAGCATAGAAGTAGGTTCACCCCTCCACTTT	CASSIEVGSPLHF
15	TRBD2	TRBV5-6	TRBJ2-5	.	TGTGCCAGCAGCTTGGGGGGTAGCGGGAGGGAGACCCAGTACTTC	CASSLGGSGRETQYF
11	.	TRBV6-5	TRBJ1-2	few	TGTGCCAGCAGTTGGGGCTATGGCTACACCTTC	CASSWGYGYTF
16	TRBD2	TRBV7-3	TRBJ2-1	few	TGTGCCAGCAGCTTAAAGCTAGCGGGGGGGCCCGATGAGCAGTTCTTC	CASSLKLAGGPDEQFF
18	.	TRBV21-1	TRBJ2-3	.	TGTGCCAGCAGCAAAAGGGGTCGGGCGAGACAAAGCACAGATACGCAGTATTTT	CASSKRGRARQSTDTQYF
14	.	TRBV30	TRBJ2-1	once	TGTGCCTGGAGTGTACGGGCAGGGGTGGGGGAGCAGTTCTTC	CAWSVRAGVGEQFF
13	.	TRBV5-6	TRBJ1-5	few	TGTGCCAGCAGCTTGGCCTATAATCAGCCCCAGCATTTT	CASSLAYNQPQHF
16	.	TRBV5-1	TRBJ1-1	few	TGCGCCAGCAGCTTGCCCGACCGGGGCCTGAACACTGAAGCTTTCTTT	CASSLPDRGLNTEAFF
15	.	TRBV13	TRBJ2-1	.	TGTGCCAGCAGCTCCGCCCCCGGAGGGCCCAATGAGCAGTTCTTC	CASSSAPGGPNEQFF
14	TRBD1	TRBV6-5	TRBJ2-2	.	TGTGCCAGCAGTCGGGGACAGGGCACCGGGGAGCTGTTTTTT	CASSRGQGTGELFF
14	.	TRBV6-1	TRBJ1-6	.	TGTGCCAGCAGTGAAGGGTTCAGGGCTTCACCCCTCCACTTT	CASSEGFRASPLHF
14	TRBD1	TRBV7-8	TRBJ2-7	.	TGTGCCAGCAGACCAGACAGGGCGCGTGGCGAGCAGTACTTC	CASRPDRARGEQYF
15	.	TRBV4-1	TRBJ1-6	.	TGCGCCAGCAGGCTCACCGGGACGGGGAATTCACCCCTCCACTTT	CASRLTGTGNSPLHF
17	.	TRBV7-2	TRBJ1-4	.	TGTGCCAGCAGCTCGGGCCAGGGCCGGGGACTTAATGAAAAACTGTTTTTT	CASSSGQGRGLNEKLFF
18	TRBD2	TRBV9	TRBJ2-3	.	TGTGCCAGCAGCGTATACCCGGGTAGCGGGGGGGCAACAGATACGCAGTATTTT	CASSVYPGSGGATDTQYF
13	.	TRBV11-2	TRBJ1-6	once	TGTGCCAGCAGCTTATCCTATAATTCACCCCTCCACTTT	CASSLSYNSPLHF
14	TRBD1	TRBV5-5	TRBJ2-7	.	TGTGCCAGCAGCTTGGAATGGGACAGCAGCGAGCAGTACTTC	CASSLEWDSSEQYF
13	.	TRBV6-5	TRBJ1-6	few	TGTGCCAGCAGCGGAGACAGAGCGTCACCCCTCCACTTT	CASSGDRASPLHF
13	.	TRBV5-4	TRBJ1-1	.	TGTGCCAGCACCCTAGAATGGGGGTCTGAAGCTTTCTTT	CASTLEWGSEAFF
12	.	TRBV6-1	TRBJ1-3	.	TGTGCCAGCAGTGATCAGGGAAACACCATATATTTT	CASSDQGNTIYF
15	TRBD2	TRBV5-4	TRBJ2-1	.	TGTGCCAGCAGCTTCTCTAGCGGGAAGGGCAATGAGCAGTTCTTC	CASSFSSGKGNEQFF
17	TRBD1	TRBV14	TRBJ2-1	once	TGTGCCAGCAGCCAACGCGGACAGGGGAAATCCCACAATGAGCAGTTCTTC	CASSQRGQGKSHNEQFF
15	TRBD1	TRBV11-2	TRBJ1-1	.	TGTGCCAGCAGCTTAATGGGACAGTTCCTCACTGAAGCTTTCTTT	CASSLMGQFLTEAFF
11	.	TRBV7-9	TRBJ1-1	.	TGTGCCAGCAGCTTAGATGGGGAAGCTTTCTTT	CASSLDGEAFF
14	.	TRBV5-4	TRBJ1-2	.	TGTGCCAGCAGCTTGATAGGGGGGCCCTATGGCTACACCTTC	CASSLIGGPYGYTF
14	TRBD1	TRBV15	TRBJ1-1	.	TGTGCCACCAGCAGAGTGAGGGGGCAGACTGAAGCTTTCTTT	CATSRVRGQTEAFF
13	TRBD2	TRBV7-2	TRBJ2-7	.	TGTGCCAGCAGCATAGCGGGAGCCCACGAGCAGTACTTC	CASSIAGAHEQYF
18	TRBD2	TRBV19	TRBJ2-5	.	TGTGCCAGTAGTATGCGGCACAGACTAGCGGGAGGTCTTGAGACCCAGTACTTC	CASSMRHRLAGGLETQYF
13	.	TRBV5-1	TRBJ2-5	.	TGCGCCAGCAGCCCGGGCCCAGGGGAGACCCAGTACTTC	CASSPGPGETQYF
15	.	TRBV6-5	TRBJ1-5	.	TGTGCCAGCAGATCATCCGGGGCCTACAATCAGCCCCAGCATTTT	CASRSSGAYNQPQHF